The rows below give T cell receptor beta chains drawn from one sample of a study of blood T cell repertoires in COVID-19. TCRdb's copy holds only in-frame clones and misses some; the assay was immunoSEQ multiplex PCR. The sample has under 200,000 clones, approximately 80% seen once; the top ten hold roughly 3.4%. Sequences were obtained from PBMCs or T cells enriched from blood (not recorded which). These receptors were obtained from a woman aged 60 to 75 who had recovered from COVID-19. CDR3s include the opening cysteine and the closing phenylalanine or tryptophan. A D gene is named only where the DNA matches it firmly. Clone size, where shown, is once, few, many, or a class for clones that have expanded.

v_call	d_call	clone_size	j_call	cdr3_nt	cdr3_aa
TRBV6-1	.	.	TRBJ1-1	TGTGCCAGCAGTGGGGGAACCGGGACACCCGACACTGAAGCTTTCTTT	CASSGGTGTPDTEAFF
TRBV30	.	.	TRBJ2-3	TGTGCCTGGAGTTCAGTGGGCCGGGGAGGAGATACGCAGTATTTT	CAWSSVGRGGDTQYF
TRBV7-9	.	.	TRBJ2-2	TGTGCCAGCAGCCCCAGCATGGGGGCGAGGACCGGGGAGCTGTTTTTT	CASSPSMGARTGELFF
TRBV2	TRBD2	.	TRBJ2-7	TGTGCCAGCAGGAACCCCGGGACTAGCTCCTACGAGCAGTACTTC	CASRNPGTSSYEQYF
TRBV5-1	TRBD2	once	TRBJ2-5	TGCGCCAGCAGCCAAGGGGTAGCGGGTAGAGAGACCCAGTACTTC	CASSQGVAGRETQYF
TRBV18	.	once	TRBJ1-2	TGTGCCAGCTCACCCGCGGTTGGTGATGGCTACACCTTC	CASSPAVGDGYTF
TRBV29-1	.	.	TRBJ1-5	TGCAGCGTTGGCACAGGGTTGTGGCAGCCCCAGCATTTT	CSVGTGLWQPQHF
TRBV30	.	once	TRBJ1-1	TGTGCCTGGAGTGATCCAGGCATGAACACTGAAGCTTTCTTT	CAWSDPGMNTEAFF
TRBV23-1	TRBD1	.	TRBJ2-7	TGCGCCAGCACCCAGGAAGAGACAGGGGGCCCCTACGAGCAGTACTTC	CASTQEETGGPYEQYF
TRBV9	.	.	TRBJ1-2	TGTGCCAGCAGCGCTACCTATGGCTACACCTTC	CASSATYGYTF
TRBV5-1	.	.	TRBJ1-1	TGCGCCAGCAGCTTGGATACCGGGTACGGTGAAGCTTTCTTT	CASSLDTGYGEAFF
TRBV6-2/TRBV6-3	.	.	TRBJ2-2	TGTGCCAGCAGTGAGATCAGGGGTTCGAGTACCGGGGAGCTGTTTTTT	CASSEIRGSSTGELFF
TRBV21-1	.	.	TRBJ2-5	TGTGCCAGCAGCAAATCTGGGTCGGCGCGGGAGACCCAGTACTTC	CASSKSGSARETQYF
TRBV2	TRBD1	.	TRBJ1-6	TGTGCCAGCAGTGATCGGGGACAGTATAATTCACCCCTCCACTTT	CASSDRGQYNSPLHF
TRBV5-1	TRBD1	.	TRBJ2-7	TGCGCCAGCAGCTTGGGGCAGGGGGTGGGTGAGCAGTACTTC	CASSLGQGVGEQYF
TRBV30	.	.	TRBJ1-1	TGTGCCTGGAGCCAACCCGGGGGGCCTGGGGGCACTGAAGCTTTCTTT	CAWSQPGGPGGTEAFF
TRBV2	TRBD1	.	TRBJ1-1	TGTGCCAGCAGTGCTTACCGGGACAGCGTGAACACTGAAGCTTTCTTT	CASSAYRDSVNTEAFF
TRBV5-1	.	.	TRBJ1-2	TGCGCCAGCAGCTTGGCTACGGTTAACTATGGCTACACCTTC	CASSLATVNYGYTF
TRBV10-3	.	.	TRBJ1-6	TGTGCCATCAGTGAGGGGGGGAGCTCCTATAATTCACCCCTCCACTTT	CAISEGGSSYNSPLHF
TRBV18	.	.	TRBJ2-4	TGTGCCAGCTCACCGTCTCGCGTTGCCGAAAACATTCAGTACTTC	CASSPSRVAENIQYF
TRBV6-5	.	.	TRBJ1-2	TGTGCCAGCAGTTACGGTCCAGGGGATCACTATGGCTACACCTTC	CASSYGPGDHYGYTF
TRBV19	.	.	TRBJ2-7	TGTGCCAGTAGTATCTCACAGACCTACGAGCAGTACTTC	CASSISQTYEQYF
TRBV9	.	many	TRBJ2-5	TGTGCCAGCAGCGTGACGCCCGGGGAGGCACAAGAGACCCAGTACTTC	CASSVTPGEAQETQYF
TRBV12-3/TRBV12-4	TRBD1	.	TRBJ2-1	TGTGCCAGCTCTCCATCGATTGACAGGGTCAAGTTCTTC	CASSPSIDRVKFF
TRBV6-5	TRBD1	.	TRBJ1-6	TGTGCCAGCAGTTCCCTCCGGGACAGGGCTAATTCACCCCTCCACTTT	CASSSLRDRANSPLHF
TRBV14	TRBD1	.	TRBJ2-2	TGTGCCAGCAGCCAAGACCACGGGACAGGGGTCCCCGGGGAGCTGTTTTTT	CASSQDHGTGVPGELFF
TRBV2	TRBD2	.	TRBJ2-1	TGTGCCAGCAATCCTAGCGGGCCCTACAATGAGCAGTTCTTC	CASNPSGPYNEQFF
TRBV3-1/TRBV3-2	.	.	TRBJ2-3	TGTGCCAGCAGTCGGAATTCGGGGGAAAGGGCAGATACGCAGTATTTT	CASSRNSGERADTQYF
TRBV19	TRBD1	.	TRBJ1-6	TGTGCCAGTAGTATTCAGGGGGGAAATAATTCACCCCTCCACTTT	CASSIQGGNNSPLHF
TRBV9	TRBD2	.	TRBJ2-1	TGTGCCAGCAGCATACCGGGGGGGCTGAACAATGAGCAGTTCTTC	CASSIPGGLNNEQFF
TRBV18	TRBD2	few	TRBJ2-1	TGTGCCAGCTCACTCCTGACTAGCGTGGCCTCCTACAATGAGCAGTTCTTC	CASSLLTSVASYNEQFF
TRBV5-1	.	.	TRBJ1-2	TGCGCCAGCAGGCGCGGCCCCACAGAGACAGAAAAGAACTATGGCTACACCTTC	CASRRGPTETEKNYGYTF
TRBV5-1	.	few	TRBJ2-1	TGCGCCAGCAGTACGTGGGGTCAGGGGTCCTACAATGAGCAGTTCTTC	CASSTWGQGSYNEQFF
TRBV19	TRBD1	many	TRBJ1-2	TGTGCCAGTGCCACGGACAGGGGTTATGGCTACACCTTC	CASATDRGYGYTF
TRBV7-9	.	.	TRBJ2-3	TGTGCCAGCAGCTTAGCGCTTCAGACCGGGGGAGGCACAGATACGCAGTATTTT	CASSLALQTGGGTDTQYF
TRBV27	.	.	TRBJ2-7	TGTGCCAGCAGCTTAGGGCCAACAGGCTACGAGCAGTACTTC	CASSLGPTGYEQYF
TRBV12-5	.	.	TRBJ1-5	TGTGCTAGTGGTTCCCCGGAGTATCAGCCCCAGCATTTT	CASGSPEYQPQHF
TRBV2	TRBD1	once	TRBJ1-1	TGTGCCAGCAGCCCCCACAGGGGGATGAACACTGAAGCTTTCTTT	CASSPHRGMNTEAFF